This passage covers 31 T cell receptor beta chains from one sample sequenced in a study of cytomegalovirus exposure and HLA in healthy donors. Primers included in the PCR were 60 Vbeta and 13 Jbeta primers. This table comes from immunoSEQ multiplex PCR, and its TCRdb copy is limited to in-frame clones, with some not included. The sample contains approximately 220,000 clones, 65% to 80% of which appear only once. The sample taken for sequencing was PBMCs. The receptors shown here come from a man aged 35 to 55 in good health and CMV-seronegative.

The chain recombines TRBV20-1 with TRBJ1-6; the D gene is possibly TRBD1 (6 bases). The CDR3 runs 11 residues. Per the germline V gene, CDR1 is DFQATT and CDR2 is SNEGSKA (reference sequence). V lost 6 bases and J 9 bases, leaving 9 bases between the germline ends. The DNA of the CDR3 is TGCAGTGCACTACAGGGTTCACCCCTCCACTTT. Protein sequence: CSALQGSPLHF.

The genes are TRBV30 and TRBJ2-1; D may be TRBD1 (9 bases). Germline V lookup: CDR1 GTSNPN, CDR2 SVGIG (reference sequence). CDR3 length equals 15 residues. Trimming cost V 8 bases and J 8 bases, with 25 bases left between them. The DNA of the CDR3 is TGTGCCCTCTCCGGGGGGGACAGGGTTTCCTATGAGCAGTTCTTC. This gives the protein CALSGGDRVSYEQFF.

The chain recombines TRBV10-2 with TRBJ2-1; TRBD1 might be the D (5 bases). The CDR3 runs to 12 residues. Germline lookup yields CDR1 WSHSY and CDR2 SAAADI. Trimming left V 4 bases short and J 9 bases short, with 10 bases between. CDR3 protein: CASSVQGGEQFF. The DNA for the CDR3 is TGCGCCAGCAGTGTCCAGGGCGGTGAGCAGTTCTTC.

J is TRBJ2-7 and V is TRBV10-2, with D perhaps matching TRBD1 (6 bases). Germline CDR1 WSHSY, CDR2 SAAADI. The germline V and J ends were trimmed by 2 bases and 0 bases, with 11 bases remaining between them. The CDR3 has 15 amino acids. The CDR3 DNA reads TGCGCCAGCAGTGAGGCTCAGGGGCCCTCCTACGAGCAGTACTTC. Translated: CASSEAQGPSYEQYF.

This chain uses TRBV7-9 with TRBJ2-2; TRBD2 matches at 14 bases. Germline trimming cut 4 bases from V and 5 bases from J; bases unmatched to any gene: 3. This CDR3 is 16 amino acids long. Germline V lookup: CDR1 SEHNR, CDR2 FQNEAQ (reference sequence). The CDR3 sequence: CASSSRLAGGTGELFF. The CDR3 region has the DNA TGTGCCAGCAGCTCCCGACTAGCGGGAGGGACCGGGGAGCTGTTTTTT.

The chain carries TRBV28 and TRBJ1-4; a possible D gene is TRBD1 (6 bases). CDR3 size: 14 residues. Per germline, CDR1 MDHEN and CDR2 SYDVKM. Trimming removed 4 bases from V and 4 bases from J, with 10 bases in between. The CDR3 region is CASSYRALNEKLFF. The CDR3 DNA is TGTGCCAGCAGTTACAGGGCCCTTAATGAAAAACTGTTTTTT.

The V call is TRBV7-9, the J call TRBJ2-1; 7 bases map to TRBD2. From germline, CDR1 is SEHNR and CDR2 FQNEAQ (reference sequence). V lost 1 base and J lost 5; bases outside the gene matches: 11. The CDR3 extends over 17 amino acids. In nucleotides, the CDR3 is TGTGCCAGCAGCTTAGTTAATCCAGCGGGACCTCACAATGAGCAGTTCTTC. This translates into CASSLVNPAGPHNEQFF. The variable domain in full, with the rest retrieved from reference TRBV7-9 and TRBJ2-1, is DTGVSQNPRHKITKRGQNVTFRCDPISEHNRLYWYRQTLGQGPEFLTYFQNEAQLEKSRLLSDRFSAERPKGSFSTLEIQRTEQGDSAMYLCASSLVNPAGPHNEQFFGPGTRLTVL.

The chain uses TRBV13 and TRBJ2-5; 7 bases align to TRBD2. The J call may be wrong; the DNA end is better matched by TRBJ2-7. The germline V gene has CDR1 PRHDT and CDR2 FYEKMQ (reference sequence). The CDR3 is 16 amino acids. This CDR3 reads CASSSPGREKSDEQYF. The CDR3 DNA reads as TGTGCCAGCAGCTCCCCCGGGCGGGAGAAGTCCGACGAGCAGTACTTC.

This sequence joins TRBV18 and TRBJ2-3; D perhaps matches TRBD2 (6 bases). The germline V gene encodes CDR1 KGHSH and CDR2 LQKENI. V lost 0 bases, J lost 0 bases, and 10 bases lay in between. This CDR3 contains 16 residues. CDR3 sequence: CASSPPAGYSTDTQYF. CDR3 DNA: TGTGCCAGCTCACCACCGGCGGGGTATAGCACAGATACGCAGTATTTT.

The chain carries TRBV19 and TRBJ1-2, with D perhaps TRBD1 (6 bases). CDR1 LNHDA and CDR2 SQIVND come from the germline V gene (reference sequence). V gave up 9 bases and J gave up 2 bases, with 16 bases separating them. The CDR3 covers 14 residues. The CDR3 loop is CASRNGGANYGYTF. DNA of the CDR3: TGTGCCAGCCGAAACGGGGGGGCAAACTATGGCTACACCTTC.

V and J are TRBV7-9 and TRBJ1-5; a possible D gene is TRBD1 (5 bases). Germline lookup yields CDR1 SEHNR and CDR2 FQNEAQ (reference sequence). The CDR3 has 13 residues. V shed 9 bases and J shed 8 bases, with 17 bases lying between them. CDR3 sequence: CASSPQEGKPQHF. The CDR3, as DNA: TGTGCCAGTAGTCCCCAGGAGGGGAAGCCCCAGCATTTT.

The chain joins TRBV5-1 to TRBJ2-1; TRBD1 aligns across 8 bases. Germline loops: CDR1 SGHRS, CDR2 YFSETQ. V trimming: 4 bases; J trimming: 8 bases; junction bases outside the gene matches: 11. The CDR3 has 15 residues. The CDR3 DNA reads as TGCGCCAGCAGCGCCGCCGGACAGGGTCTCGATGAGCAGTTCTTC. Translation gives CASSAAGQGLDEQFF.

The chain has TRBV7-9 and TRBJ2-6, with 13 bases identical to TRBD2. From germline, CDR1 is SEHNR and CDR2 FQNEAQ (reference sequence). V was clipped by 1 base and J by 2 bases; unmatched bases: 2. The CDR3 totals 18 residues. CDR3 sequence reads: CASSLETSGRAGANVLTF. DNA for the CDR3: TGTGCCAGCAGCTTAGAAACTAGCGGGAGGGCTGGGGCCAACGTCCTGACTTTC.

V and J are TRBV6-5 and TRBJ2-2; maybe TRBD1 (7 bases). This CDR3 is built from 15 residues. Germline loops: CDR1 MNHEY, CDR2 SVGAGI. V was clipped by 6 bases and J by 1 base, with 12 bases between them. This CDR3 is CASSRGTVNTGELFF. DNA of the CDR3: TGTGCCAGCAGCCGCGGGACAGTGAACACCGGGGAGCTGTTTTTT.

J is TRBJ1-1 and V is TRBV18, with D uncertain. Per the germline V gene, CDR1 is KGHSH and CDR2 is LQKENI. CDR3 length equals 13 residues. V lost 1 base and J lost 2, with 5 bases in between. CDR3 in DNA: TGTGCCAGCTCACCACATCTTAACACTGAAGCTTTCTTT. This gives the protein CASSPHLNTEAFF.

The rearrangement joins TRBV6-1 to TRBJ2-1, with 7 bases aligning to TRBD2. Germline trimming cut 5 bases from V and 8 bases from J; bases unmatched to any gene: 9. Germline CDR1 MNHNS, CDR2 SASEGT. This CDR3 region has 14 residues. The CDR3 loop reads CASSLKTGGDEQFF. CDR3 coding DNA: TGTGCCAGCAGTTTAAAGACGGGGGGTGATGAGCAGTTCTTC.

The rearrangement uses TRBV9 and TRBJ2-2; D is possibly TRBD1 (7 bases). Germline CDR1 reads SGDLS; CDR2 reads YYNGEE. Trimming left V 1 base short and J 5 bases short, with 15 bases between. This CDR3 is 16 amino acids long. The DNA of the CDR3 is TGTGCCAGCAGCGTATCTTCCAGGGGGGAGACCGGGGAGCTGTTTTTT. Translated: CASSVSSRGETGELFF.

CDR3 protein: CSVPFGIPRAGNTIYF. The CDR3 DNA is TGCAGCGTCCCTTTCGGAATCCCTAGAGCCGGAAACACCATATATTTT. This chain connects TRBV29-1 to TRBJ1-3; D call uncertain. The germline V gene encodes CDR1 SQVTM and CDR2 ANQGSEA. V lost 6 bases and J lost 4, with 22 bases in between. This CDR3 comprises 16 residues. Looking up the rest from reference TRBV29-1 and TRBJ1-3 gives the full variable domain: SAVISQKPSRDICQRGTSLTIQCQVDSQVTMMFWYRQQPGQSLTLIATANQGSEATYESGFVIDKFPISRPNLTFSTLTVSNMSPEDSSIYLCSVPFGIPRAGNTIYFGEGSWLTVV.

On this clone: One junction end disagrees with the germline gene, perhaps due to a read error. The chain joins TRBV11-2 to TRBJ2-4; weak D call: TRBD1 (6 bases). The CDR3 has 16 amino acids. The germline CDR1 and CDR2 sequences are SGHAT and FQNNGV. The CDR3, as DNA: TGTGTCAGCAGCTACAACAGGGTTGGGACCAAAAACATTCAGTACTTC. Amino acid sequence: CVSSYNRVGTKNIQYF.

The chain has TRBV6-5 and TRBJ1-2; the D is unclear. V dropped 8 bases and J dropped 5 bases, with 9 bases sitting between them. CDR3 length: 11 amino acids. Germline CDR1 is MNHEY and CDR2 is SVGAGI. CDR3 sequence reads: CASRSEYGYTF. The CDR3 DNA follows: TGTGCCAGCCGATCAGAATATGGCTACACCTTC.

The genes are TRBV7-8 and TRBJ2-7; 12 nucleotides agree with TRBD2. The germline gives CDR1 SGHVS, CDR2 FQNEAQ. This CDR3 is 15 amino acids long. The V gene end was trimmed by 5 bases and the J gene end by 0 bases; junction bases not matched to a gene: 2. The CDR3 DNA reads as TGTGCCAGCAGCGGACTAGCGGGGAGCTCCTACGAGCAGTACTTC. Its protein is CASSGLAGSSYEQYF.

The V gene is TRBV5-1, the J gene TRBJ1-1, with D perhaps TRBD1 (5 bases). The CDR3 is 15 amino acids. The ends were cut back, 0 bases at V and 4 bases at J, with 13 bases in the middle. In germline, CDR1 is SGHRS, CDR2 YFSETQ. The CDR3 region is CASSLDGGSGTEAFF. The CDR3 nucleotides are TGCGCCAGCAGCTTGGACGGGGGTTCGGGCACTGAAGCTTTCTTT.

The CDR3 nucleotides read TGTGCCACTAAGACAGGGTATGGCTACACCTTC. Encoded protein: CATKTGYGYTF. The rearrangement joins TRBV27 to TRBJ1-2; 7 positions match TRBD1. Germline CDR1 and CDR2: MNHEY and SMNVEV (reference sequence). This CDR3 has 11 residues. With 10 bases clipped from V and 5 bases from J, the junction kept 4 bases outside the gene matches.

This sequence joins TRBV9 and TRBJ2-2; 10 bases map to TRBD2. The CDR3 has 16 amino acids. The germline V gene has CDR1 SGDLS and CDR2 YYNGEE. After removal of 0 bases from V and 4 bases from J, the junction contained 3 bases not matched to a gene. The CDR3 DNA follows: TGTGCCAGCAGCGTAGCTCCTAGCGGGAGCACCGGGGAGCTGTTTTTT. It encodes CASSVAPSGSTGELFF.

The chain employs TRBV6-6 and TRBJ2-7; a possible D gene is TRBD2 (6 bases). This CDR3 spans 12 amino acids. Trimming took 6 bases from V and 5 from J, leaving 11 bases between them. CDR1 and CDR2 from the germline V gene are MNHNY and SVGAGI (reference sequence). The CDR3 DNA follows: TGTGCCAGCAGCCCTTGGGGGGACGAGCAGTACTTC. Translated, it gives CASSPWGDEQYF.

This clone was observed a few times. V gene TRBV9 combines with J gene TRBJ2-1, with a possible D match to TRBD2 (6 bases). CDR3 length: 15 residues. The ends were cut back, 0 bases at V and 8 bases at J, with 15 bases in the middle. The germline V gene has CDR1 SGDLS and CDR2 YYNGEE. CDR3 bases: TGTGCCAGCAGCGTAGAAGCGGGCACTCTTGATGAGCAGTTCTTC. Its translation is CASSVEAGTLDEQFF.

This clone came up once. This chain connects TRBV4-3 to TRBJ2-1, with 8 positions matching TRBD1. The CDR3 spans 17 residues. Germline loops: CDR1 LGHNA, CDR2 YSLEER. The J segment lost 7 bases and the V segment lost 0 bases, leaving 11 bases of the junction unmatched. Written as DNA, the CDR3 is TGCGCCAGCAGCCAAGACTCGACAGGGGAGGCAGGTAATGAGCAGTTCTTC. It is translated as CASSQDSTGEAGNEQFF.

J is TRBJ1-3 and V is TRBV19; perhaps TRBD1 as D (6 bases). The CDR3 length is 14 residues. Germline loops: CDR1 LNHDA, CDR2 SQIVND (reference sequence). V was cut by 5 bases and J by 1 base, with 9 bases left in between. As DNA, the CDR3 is TGTGCCAGTAGTCATAGGGGGTCTGGAAACACCATATATTTT. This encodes CASSHRGSGNTIYF.

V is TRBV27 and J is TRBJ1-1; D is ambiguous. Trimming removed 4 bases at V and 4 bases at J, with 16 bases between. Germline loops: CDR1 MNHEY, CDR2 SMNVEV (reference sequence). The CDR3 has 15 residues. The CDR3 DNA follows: TGTGCCAGCAGTTACTCCCTCGGGGTTGGCACTGAAGCTTTCTTT. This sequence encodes CASSYSLGVGTEAFF.

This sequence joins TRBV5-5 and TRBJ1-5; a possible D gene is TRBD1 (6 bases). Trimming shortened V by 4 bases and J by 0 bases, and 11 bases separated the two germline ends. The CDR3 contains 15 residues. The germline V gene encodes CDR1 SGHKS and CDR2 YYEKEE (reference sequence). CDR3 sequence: CASSPDSLSNQPQHF. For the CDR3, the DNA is TGTGCCAGCAGCCCGGACAGCCTTAGCAATCAGCCCCAGCATTTT.

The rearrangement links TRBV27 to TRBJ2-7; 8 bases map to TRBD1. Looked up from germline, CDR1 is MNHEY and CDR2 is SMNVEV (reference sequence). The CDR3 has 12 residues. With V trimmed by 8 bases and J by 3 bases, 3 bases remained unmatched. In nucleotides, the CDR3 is TGTGCCAGCGGCAGGGGGCTCTACGAGCAGTACTTC. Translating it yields CASGRGLYEQYF.